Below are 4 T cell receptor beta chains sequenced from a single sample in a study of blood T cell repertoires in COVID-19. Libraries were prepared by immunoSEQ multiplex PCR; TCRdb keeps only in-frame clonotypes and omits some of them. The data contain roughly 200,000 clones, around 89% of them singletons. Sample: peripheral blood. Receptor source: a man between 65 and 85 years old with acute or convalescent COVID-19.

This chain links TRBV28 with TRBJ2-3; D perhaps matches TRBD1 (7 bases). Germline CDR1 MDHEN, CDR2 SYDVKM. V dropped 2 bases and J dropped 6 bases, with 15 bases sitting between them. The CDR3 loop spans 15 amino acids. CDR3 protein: CASSLNPAGGDTQYF. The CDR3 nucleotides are TGTGCCAGCAGTTTAAACCCCGCAGGGGGGGATACGCAGTATTTT.

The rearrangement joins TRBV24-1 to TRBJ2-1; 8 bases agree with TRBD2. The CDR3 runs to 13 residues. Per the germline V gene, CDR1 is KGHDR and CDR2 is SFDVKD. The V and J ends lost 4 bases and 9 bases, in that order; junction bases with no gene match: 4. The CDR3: CATSEGTRVEQFF. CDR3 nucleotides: TGTGCCACCAGTGAAGGGACTAGGGTTGAGCAGTTCTTC.

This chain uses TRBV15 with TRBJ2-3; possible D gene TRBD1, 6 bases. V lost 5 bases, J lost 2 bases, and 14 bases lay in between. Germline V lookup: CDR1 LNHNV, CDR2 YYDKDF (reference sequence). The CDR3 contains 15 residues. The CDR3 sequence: CATSPRQGNTDTQYF. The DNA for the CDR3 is TGTGCCACCAGCCCTCGTCAGGGGAACACAGATACGCAGTATTTT.

The CDR3 region has the DNA TGTGCCACCAGTGAGACGTCTAGCGGGAGGACAGATACGCAGTATTTT. This gives the protein CATSETSSGRTDTQYF. This chain links TRBV24-1 with TRBJ2-3, with 11 bases aligning to TRBD2. In germline, CDR1 is KGHDR, CDR2 SFDVKD. Losses at the gene ends were 4 bases for V and 3 bases for J; bases not matched to a gene: 5. This CDR3 is 16 amino acids long.